This TCR beta chain was found in a study of blood T cell repertoires in COVID-19. At the level of the study: PBMCs, B-cell-depleted T cells, or T cells were the source of the cDNA or gDNA that made up the material.

The data were produced by immunoSEQ multiplex PCR, yet TCRdb's version contains in-frame clones alone and is incomplete. In the table there are under 250,000 clones, 84% of which are singletons. The CDR3 has 16 residues. Germline lookup yields CDR1 SGHRS and CDR2 YFSETQ. V lost 0 bases, J lost 9 bases, and 11 bases stayed unmatched. Sequenced: peripheral blood. The receptor was isolated from a woman between 40 and 55 years old who had recovered from COVID-19. The chain links TRBV5-1 to TRBJ2-1; the match to TRBD2 covers 8 bases. The CDR3 DNA reads TGCGCCAGCAGCTTGGCGCCCGGGACTAGTATCGGTGAGCAGTTCTTC. Residues: CASSLAPGTSIGEQFF.